These 31 T cell receptor beta chains share one sample of origin, sequenced in a study of response to subunit inactivated influenza vaccine. TCRdb reprocessed the RT-PCR reads via MiXCR and lists one record per CDR3 protein. The sample lists 430,000 or so distinct CDR3 sequences; roughly 9.7% were seen once. The starting material was PBMCs from blood, obtained about 40 days after vaccination. The receptor set was obtained from a man aged 50 to 59 who received an inactivated influenza vaccine.

The chain has TRBV5-6 and TRBJ2-4, with a weak D call TRBD1 (5 bases). V dropped 6 bases and J dropped 6 bases, with 10 bases sitting between them. Germline V gives CDR1 SGHDT, CDR2 YYEEEE. This CDR3 spans 12 amino acids. The CDR3 loop is CASNHQGNIQYF. CDR3 nucleotides: TGTGCCAGCAACCACCAGGGAAACATTCAGTACTTC.

This clonotype occurred a few times. The V gene is TRBV4-2, the J gene TRBJ2-3; 11 bases agree with TRBD2. The CDR3 is 17 residues long. The trim removed 6 bases at V and 4 bases at J, leaving 12 bases unmatched. CDR1 is LGHNA, CDR2 YNFKEQ, per germline. CDR3 sequence reads: CASSPRLAGSGADTQYF. The CDR3 bases are TGTGCCAGCAGTCCTAGACTAGCGGGAAGCGGGGCAGATACGCAGTATTTT.

This clonotype has at least ten counts. This chain joins TRBV20-1 and TRBJ2-1; 8 bases are shared with TRBD2. V lost 2 bases, J lost 0 bases, and 6 bases stayed unmatched. CDR3 length equals 16 residues. From germline, CDR1 is DFQATT and CDR2 SNEGSKA (reference sequence). CDR3 region: CSARNRGGSSYNEQFF. Written as DNA, the CDR3 is TGCAGTGCTAGAAACCGGGGGGGAAGCTCCTACAATGAGCAGTTCTTC.

This clonotype was observed at least ten times. This chain connects TRBV12-3 or TRBV12-4 to TRBJ1-4; no definite D call. The CDR3 length is 14 residues. V lost 1 base and J 5 bases, leaving 8 bases between the germline ends. The CDR3 reads CASSLGPYNEKLFF. Written as DNA, the CDR3 is TGTGCCAGCAGTTTAGGTCCTTACAATGAAAAACTGTTTTTT.

This clonotype has more than one count but fewer than ten. The V and J genes are TRBV20-1 and TRBJ2-1; TRBD2 might be the D (6 bases). This CDR3 is built from 13 residues. From germline, CDR1 is DFQATT and CDR2 SNEGSKA (reference sequence). Trimming cost V 5 bases and J 12 bases, with 20 bases left between them. The CDR3 reads CSASVGPGVGQFF. The CDR3 DNA sequence: TGCAGTGCTTCCGTGGGGCCGGGGGTCGGGCAGTTCTTC.

The chain has TRBV7-8 and TRBJ1-5; no clear D. Germline CDR1 is SGHVS and CDR2 is FQNEAQ. This CDR3 has 15 amino acids. The ends were cut back, 1 base at V and 5 bases at J, with 12 bases in the middle. CDR3 sequence: CASSLDSGLDQPQHF. The CDR3 nucleotides are TGTGCCAGCAGCTTAGACAGCGGGTTGGATCAGCCCCAGCATTTT. Drawing the rest from reference TRBV7-8 and TRBJ1-5, the complete variable domain is GAGVSQSPRYKVAKRGQDVALRCDPISGHVSLFWYQQALGQGPEFLTYFQNEAQLDKSGLPSDRFFAERPEGSVSTLKIQRTQQEDSAVYLCASSLDSGLDQPQHFGDGTRLSIL.

This clonotype showed up just a few times. The chain combines TRBV20-1 with TRBJ2-7; possibly TRBD1 for D (6 bases). The germline gives CDR1 DFQATT, CDR2 SNEGSKA (reference sequence). V was pared by 1 base and J by 4 bases, with 14 bases between. The CDR3 runs to 14 residues. The CDR3 loop reads CSARGPGHAYEQYF. As DNA, the CDR3 is TGCAGTGCTAGAGGGCCGGGACACGCTTACGAGCAGTACTTC.

This clonotype was seen at least ten times. The V and J genes are TRBV5-4 and TRBJ2-3; TRBD2 matches at 9 bases. V was clipped by 0 bases and J by 6 bases; unmatched bases: 5. The CDR3 runs to 15 residues. Germline lookup yields CDR1 SGHNT and CDR2 YYREEE (reference sequence). CDR3 loop: CASSLEGLAWDTQYF. The CDR3 DNA reads TGTGCCAGCAGCTTGGAGGGACTAGCCTGGGATACGCAGTATTTT.

This clonotype was picked up a small number of times. The CDR3 spells CASRAESEAFF. For the CDR3, the DNA is TGCGCCAGCAGAGCGGAGAGTGAAGCTTTCTTT. V usage is TRBV5-1 and J usage is TRBJ1-1; D gene unclear. Trimming took off 5 bases at V and 7 bases at J, with 9 bases between the two ends. CDR3 length equals 11 residues. Germline assignment: CDR1 SGHRS and CDR2 YFSETQ. The full variable domain, with the rest looked up from reference TRBV5-1 and TRBJ1-1, is KAGVTQTPRYLIKTRGQQVTLSCSPISGHRSVSWYQQTPGQGLQFLFEYFSETQRNKGNFPGRFSGRQFSNSRSEMNVSTLELGDSALYLCASRAESEAFFGQGTRLTVV.

This clonotype was seen repeatedly, ten times or more. This chain connects TRBV20-1 to TRBJ1-1; D not certain. With 6 bases removed from V and 4 bases from J, the gap between germline ends came to 12 bases. The CDR3 consists of 12 residues. From germline, CDR1 is DFQATT and CDR2 SNEGSKA (reference sequence). CDR3 DNA sequence: TGCAGTGCAGTGCCGATGCGCACTGAAGCTTTCTTT. It is translated as CSAVPMRTEAFF.

This clonotype was picked up many times. The rearrangement links TRBV7-2 to TRBJ2-1, with 10 bases fitting TRBD2. With V trimmed by 1 base and J by 2 bases, 2 bases remained unmatched. This CDR3 is built from 16 residues. Germline assignment: CDR1 SGHTA and CDR2 FQGNSA. Here the CDR3 reads CASSLVSGGAYNEQFF. The DNA for the CDR3 is TGTGCCAGCAGCTTAGTGAGCGGGGGGGCCTACAATGAGCAGTTCTTC.

The sample holds many counts of this clonotype. The V gene is TRBV2, the J gene TRBJ2-7, with a weak D call TRBD1 (6 bases). V was pared by 7 bases and J by 4 bases, with 17 bases between. The CDR3 is 14 amino acids. Germline CDR1 is SNHLY and CDR2 is FYNNEI. CDR3 protein: CASTAIGTPYEQYF. The CDR3 bases are TGTGCCAGCACCGCGATAGGGACACCTTACGAGCAGTACTTC.

The table lists this clonotype with many counts. The chain has TRBV6-1 and TRBJ2-7; D tentatively reads TRBD1 or TRBD2 (5 bases each). The germline V and J ends were trimmed by 8 bases and 5 bases, with 16 bases remaining between them. Per the germline V gene, CDR1 is MNHNS and CDR2 is SASEGT. The CDR3 is 13 residues long. The chain's CDR3 is CASRDLIAHEQYF. The CDR3 DNA sequence: TGTGCCAGCCGGGACCTCATAGCCCACGAGCAGTACTTC.

The chain uses TRBV3-1 and TRBJ1-3; 7 nucleotides line up with TRBD1. CDR1 is LGHDT, CDR2 YNNKEL, per germline (reference sequence). The ends lost 7 bases at V and 4 bases at J; junction bases unmatched: 4. The CDR3 totals 13 residues. DNA of the CDR3: TGTGCCAGCAATCCGGGACAGGGAAACACCATATATTTT. Its translation: CASNPGQGNTIYF.

In its sample, this clonotype was seen many times. In DNA form, the CDR3 reads TGTGCCAGCAGCTTACAAGGGGCGCGAGGCTACGAGCAGTACTTC. Protein sequence: CASSLQGARGYEQYF. The rearrangement links TRBV7-2 to TRBJ2-7, with a possible D match to TRBD1 (5 bases). Trimming cost V 2 bases and J 3 bases, with 14 bases left between them. CDR3 length: 15 amino acids. Germline V CDR1 and CDR2: SGHTA, FQGNSA.

This clonotype was detected only a few times. The rearrangement links TRBV4-3 to TRBJ2-2; maybe TRBD2 (5 bases). V was cut by 1 base and J by 5 bases, with 8 bases left in between. The CDR3 has 14 amino acids. The germline V gene has CDR1 LGHNA and CDR2 YSLEER. CDR3 protein: CASSQVGGTGELFF. CDR3 nucleotide sequence: TGCGCCAGCAGCCAAGTAGGAGGAACCGGGGAGCTGTTTTTT.

This clonotype was observed many times. This rearrangement joins TRBV28 to TRBJ1-1, with D unclear. CDR1 MDHEN and CDR2 SYDVKM come from the germline V gene. This CDR3 has 15 residues. V was shortened by 3 bases and J by 4 bases, with 15 bases between the two germline ends. CDR3 residues: CASSLFVVRGTEAFF. CDR3 DNA sequence: TGTGCCAGCAGTTTGTTCGTAGTCCGTGGCACTGAAGCTTTCTTT.

This clonotype was picked up many times. The chain recombines TRBV5-1 with TRBJ1-3; the D is unclear. The germline gives CDR1 SGHRS, CDR2 YFSETQ. CDR3 length: 15 residues. Deletions cut 4 bases from V and 0 bases from J, with 11 bases between. CDR3 protein: CASSAETVSGNTIYF. For the CDR3, the DNA is TGCGCCAGCAGCGCGGAGACGGTCTCTGGAAACACCATATATTTT.

This clonotype was seen more than once but under ten times. This chain joins TRBV5-1 and TRBJ2-7; 9 nucleotides match TRBD1. With V trimmed by 1 base and J by 5 bases, 4 bases remained unmatched. The CDR3 runs 14 residues. Germline assignment: CDR1 SGHRS and CDR2 YFSETQ. The CDR3 DNA follows: TGCGCCAGCAGCTTGACAGGGGGCGCGGACGAGCAGTACTTC. This encodes CASSLTGGADEQYF.

This clonotype was seen ten or more times. The chain joins TRBV5-1 to TRBJ1-3, with a possible D match to TRBD1 (5 bases). The V end was cut by 4 bases, the J end by 3 bases, with 11 bases between. Looked up from germline, CDR1 is SGHRS and CDR2 is YFSETQ. This CDR3 region has 14 residues. The CDR3 region is CASSQGTVGNTIYF. The CDR3 DNA reads TGCGCCAGCAGCCAAGGGACCGTTGGAAACACCATATATTTT. Filled out from reference TRBV5-1 and TRBJ1-3, the complete variable domain reads KAGVTQTPRYLIKTRGQQVTLSCSPISGHRSVSWYQQTPGQGLQFLFEYFSETQRNKGNFPGRFSGRQFSNSRSEMNVSTLELGDSALYLCASSQGTVGNTIYFGEGSWLTVV.

This chain links TRBV7-2 with TRBJ1-5; 7 bases map to TRBD1. From germline, CDR1 is SGHTA and CDR2 FQGNSA. V lost 4 bases and J lost 0; bases outside the gene matches: 9. The CDR3 has 17 amino acids. The CDR3 loop is CASSSLGRGFSNQPQHF. Written as DNA, the CDR3 is TGTGCCAGCAGCTCACTGGGCAGGGGGTTTAGCAATCAGCCCCAGCATTTT.

This clonotype came up many times. The V call is TRBV29-1, the J call TRBJ2-5, with no clear D. This CDR3 contains 14 residues. The V end was cut by 4 bases, the J end by 2 bases, with 14 bases between. CDR1 and CDR2 from the germline V gene are SQVTM and ANQGSEA. The CDR3 DNA follows: TGCAGCGTTGGGGCCGTCAGCACTCAAGAGACCCAGTACTTC. Amino acids: CSVGAVSTQETQYF.

This clonotype occurred a few times. The CDR3 sequence: CASSYEASGSISYEQYF. The DNA of the CDR3 is TGTGCCAGCAGTTACGAAGCTAGCGGGAGTATTTCCTACGAGCAGTACTTC. V and J are TRBV6-5 and TRBJ2-7; the match to TRBD2 covers 10 bases. Germline V gene lookup returns CDR1 MNHEY and CDR2 SVGAGI. CDR3 length: 17 residues. The trim removed 2 bases at V and 1 base at J, leaving 8 bases unmatched.

This clonotype was counted a few times. V gene TRBV7-3 combines with J gene TRBJ2-1, with D perhaps matching TRBD2 (6 bases). Germline V gives CDR1 SGHTA, CDR2 FQGTGA. V was pared by 3 bases and J by 10 bases, with 13 bases between. The CDR3 sequence is 13 residues long. For the CDR3, the DNA is TGTGCCAGCAGCTTGTCCACTGGGGGGGAGCAGTTCTTC. Translating it yields CASSLSTGGEQFF.

This clonotype has only a few counts. The rearrangement links TRBV12-3 or TRBV12-4 to TRBJ1-2, with D possibly being TRBD1 (6 bases). This CDR3 is 14 amino acids long. Trimming stripped 5 bases from V and 2 bases from J, with 12 bases between. The CDR3 loop is CASSQGNSNYGYTF. The CDR3 bases are TGTGCCAGCAGTCAGGGGAATTCCAACTATGGCTACACCTTC.

The J gene is TRBJ2-1, the V gene TRBV20-1; the match to TRBD2 covers 11 bases. Germline trimming cut 4 bases from V and 5 bases from J; bases unmatched to any gene: 4. The CDR3 has 14 amino acids. Germline V gene lookup returns CDR1 DFQATT and CDR2 SNEGSKA (reference sequence). The DNA of the CDR3 is TGCAGTGCTATCCCGGGACTAGCGGACAATGAGCAGTTCTTC. Translation: CSAIPGLADNEQFF.

This clonotype was seen at least ten times. This chain joins TRBV12-3 or TRBV12-4 and TRBJ2-7; weak D call: TRBD2 (6 bases). The CDR3 consists of 15 residues. V lost 5 bases and J 0 bases, leaving 14 bases between the germline ends. As DNA, the CDR3 is TGTGCCAGCAGTCATCCCTCTAGCGACTCCTACGAGCAGTACTTC. Protein: CASSHPSSDSYEQYF.

There are a few counts of this clonotype. The CDR3 DNA sequence: TGTGCCAGCAGTTACTCGGGACACCCAACTAGCACAGATACGCAGTATTTT. Its protein is CASSYSGHPTSTDTQYF. The chain uses TRBV6-5 and TRBJ2-3, with a possible D match to TRBD1 (6 bases). This CDR3 has 17 residues. Germline values: CDR1 MNHEY, CDR2 SVGAGI. The germline V and J ends were trimmed by 0 bases and 0 bases, with 13 bases remaining between them.

On this clonotype: A junction boundary mismatches the germline segment, possibly from a read error. J is TRBJ2-1 and V is TRBV12-3 or TRBV12-4; 8 bases agree with TRBD2. There are 15 residues in the CDR3. CDR3 DNA sequence: TGTGCCAGCAGTCCAAGGACTAGCCTCTACAATGAGAAGTTCTTC. Encoded protein: CASSPRTSLYNEKFF.

At least ten counts were recorded for this clonotype. The V and J genes are TRBV4-3 and TRBJ2-3; perhaps TRBD2 as D (6 bases). The V end was cut by 0 bases, the J end by 6 bases, with 13 bases between. The CDR3 length is 15 residues. Germline V gene sequence: CDR1 LGHNA, CDR2 YSLEER. In DNA, the CDR3 is TGCGCCAGCAGCCAAGAACTTAGCGGCAAGGATACGCAGTATTTT. This sequence encodes CASSQELSGKDTQYF.

This clonotype was seen a few times. V usage is TRBV5-1 and J usage is TRBJ2-7; 7 nucleotides match TRBD1. This CDR3 is built from 13 residues. V lost 6 bases, J lost 1 base, and 4 bases stayed unmatched. CDR1 is SGHRS, CDR2 YFSETQ, per germline. CDR3: CASKGQSSYEQYF. The CDR3 DNA is TGCGCCAGCAAGGGACAGTCATCCTACGAGCAGTACTTC.